The source of this T cell receptor beta chain is a study of regulatory T cells in long-lasting Graves disease. This clonotype appeared many times. Regarding time point: newly diagnosed GD, antithyroid drugs for less than 3 months. Following extraction of RNA from PBMCs, that RNA was used to make the TCR library. Arm-PCR with iRepertoire HTBI primers amplified the CDR3 regions for these TCR beta libraries. TCRdb redid the calling of the multiplex PCR reads with MiXCR, one entry per CDR3 protein. Of 350,000 to 550,000 distinct CDR3 sequences in the sample, about a sixth were seen once. V was cut by 5 bases and J by 3 bases, with 10 bases left in between. This CDR3 comprises 13 residues. Germline values: CDR1 KGHSH, CDR2 LQKENI. The sample was also reused in another study, on T cells in Graves' hyperthyroidism and ophthalmopathy.

This sequence joins TRBV18 and TRBJ2-5, with D unclear. Sequenced material: peripheral blood mononuclear cells (PBMCs), taken at new diagnosis, from a patient treated with antithyroid drugs. This TCR derives from a young woman with Graves disease. CDR3 nucleotide sequence: TGTGCCAGCTCAACCCGGTTTAAAGAGACCCAGTACTTC. Translated, it gives CASSTRFKETQYF.